This T cell receptor beta chain was documented in a study of cytotoxic CD8 clonotypes in ibrutinib-treated CLL. Study-wide results and caveats: Higher circulating CD8+ T-cell counts strongly accompanied higher baseline clonality, above age-matched healthy donors. Samples from sustained-remission and progressing patients were taken at different times.

Generated by immunoSEQ multiplex PCR, the TCRdb table keeps only in-frame clones and is missing some. The sample contains some 200,000 clones, about two thirds of which appear only once. Germline lookup yields CDR1 SGHRS and CDR2 YFSETQ. This CDR3 spans 14 amino acids. Trimming stripped 1 base from V and 3 bases from J, with 7 bases between. About this clone: Its antigen is not known.

Sequencing was performed on PBMCs, taken after 24 months of ibrutinib treatment. The TCR originated in a human donor with chronic lymphocytic leukemia. The chain has TRBV5-1 and TRBJ1-4, with D perhaps matching TRBD1 (5 bases). CDR3 DNA sequence: TGCGCCAGCAGCTTGACGACAGCTAATGAAAAACTGTTTTTT. It yields the protein CASSLTTANEKLFF.